These 27 T cell receptor beta chains originate from one sample sequenced in a study of vaccination effects on CD4 cells after COVID-19. The method was immunoSEQ multiplex PCR; TCRdb's version includes in-frame clones alone and lacks a portion of them. The sample holds under 40,000 clones, about 81% seen once. Their cognate antigens are unknown. Isolating CD4+ T cells followed roughly ten days of culture. This sample comprised CD4+ T cells from PBMCs cultured without peptide, obtained before COVID-19 vaccination. Receptor source: a human donor who received a COVID-19 vaccine.

Here the CDR3 reads CASSERQGQDSSAKNIQYF. The CDR3 nucleotides are TGCGCCAGCAGCGAAAGACAGGGTCAGGATTCCTCCGCCAAAAACATTCAGTACTTC. The chain couples TRBV5-1 to TRBJ2-4, with TRBD1 matching over 7 bases. The CDR3 is 19 residues long. V shed 4 bases and J 1 base; nucleotides not matched to a gene: 17. Germline V gives CDR1 SGHRS, CDR2 YFSETQ.

The CDR3 loop reads CASSMKPGQRETQYF. The CDR3 DNA sequence: TGTGCCAGCAGCATGAAACCGGGACAGAGAGAGACCCAGTACTTC. The genes are TRBV7-3 and TRBJ2-5; 7 nucleotides agree with TRBD1. Germline V gene lookup returns CDR1 SGHTA and CDR2 FQGTGA. This CDR3 comprises 15 residues. V was pared by 5 bases and J by 4 bases, with 10 bases of the junction left unmatched.

The chain couples TRBV6-5 to TRBJ1-1; tentatively, D is TRBD1 (5 bases). The CDR3 extends over 14 amino acids. Germline lookup yields CDR1 MNHEY and CDR2 SVGAGI. The ends were cut back, 8 bases at V and 0 bases at J, with 13 bases in the middle. This CDR3 is CASHKGGVNTEAFF. Written as DNA, the CDR3 is TGTGCCAGCCATAAGGGAGGGGTGAACACTGAAGCTTTCTTT.

The V gene is TRBV3-1 (or the pseudogene TRBV3-2), the J gene TRBJ2-3; D could derive from TRBD1 or TRBD2 (5 bases each). V was shortened by 3 bases and J by 9 bases, with 16 bases between the two germline ends. CDR1 is LGHDT, CDR2 YNNKEL, per germline (reference sequence). The CDR3 length is 14 residues. DNA for the CDR3: TGTGCCAGCAGCCATCGAGGGGCGGCCAACACGCAGTATTTT. Its protein product is CASSHRGAANTQYF.

The chain has TRBV27 and TRBJ1-2; TRBD1 is a possible D gene (6 bases). The CDR3 spans 17 residues. CDR1 and CDR2 (germline): MNHEY, SMNVEV (reference sequence). V shed 3 bases and J shed 2 bases, with 19 bases lying between them. The CDR3 DNA reads TGTGCCAGCAGTTTGAAAGGACAGACCGTTTTAAACTATGGCTACACCTTC. Translating gives CASSLKGQTVLNYGYTF.

The chain recombines TRBV5-1 with TRBJ2-2; unclear D gene. Trimming left V 4 bases short and J 0 bases short, with 7 bases between. The CDR3 sequence is 14 residues long. CDR1 is SGHRS, CDR2 YFSETQ, per germline. The CDR3 DNA sequence: TGCGCCAGCAGCCTGACAACGAACACCGGGGAGCTGTTTTTT. As protein: CASSLTTNTGELFF.

CDR3 sequence: CASSRQGSYGYTF. The DNA for the CDR3 is TGTGCCAGCAGCCGACAGGGAAGCTATGGCTACACCTTC. The chain is built from TRBV25-1 and TRBJ1-2, with 7 bases aligning to TRBD1. The CDR3 runs 13 residues. Trimming took 6 bases from V and 4 from J; bases not matched to a gene: 5. Per germline, CDR1 MGHDK and CDR2 SYGVNS.

The rearrangement uses TRBV18 and TRBJ1-4; TRBD1 matches 7 bases. The junction had 5 bases not matched to a gene; V was cut back by 4 bases and J by 0 bases. The CDR3 consists of 16 residues. Germline V CDR1 and CDR2: KGHSH, LQKENI. CDR3 amino acids: CASSHGTAATNEKLFF. DNA of the CDR3: TGTGCCAGCTCACACGGGACAGCTGCAACTAATGAAAAACTGTTTTTT. The entire variable domain, with the rest obtained from reference TRBV18 and TRBJ1-4, is as follows: NAGVMQNPRHLVRRRGQEARLRCSPMKGHSHVYWYRQLPEEGLKFMVYLQKENIIDESGMPKERFSAEFPKEGPSILRIQQVVRGDSAAYFCASSHGTAATNEKLFFGSGTQLSVL.

The chain is built from TRBV6-2 or TRBV6-3 and TRBJ2-3, with D tentatively TRBD2 (6 bases). The CDR3 consists of 15 residues. Trimming shortened V by 0 bases and J by 6 bases, and 13 bases separated the two germline ends. In germline, CDR1 is MNHEY, CDR2 SVGEGT. CDR3 sequence (DNA): TGTGCCAGCAGTTACTCGGTTCGTCGGGGGGATACGCAGTATTTT. It yields the protein CASSYSVRRGDTQYF.

In its sample, this clone was seen a few times. The V call is TRBV24-1, the J call TRBJ1-5, with 7 nucleotides matching TRBD1. With V trimmed by 10 bases and J by 0 bases, 14 bases remained unmatched. CDR3 length: 17 amino acids. Germline CDR1 is KGHDR and CDR2 is SFDVKD. The CDR3 spells CATQDGAGGYSNQPQHF. CDR3 bases: TGTGCCACGCAGGACGGAGCAGGGGGGTATAGCAATCAGCCCCAGCATTTT.

V is TRBV7-3 and J is TRBJ2-2; TRBD1 might be the D (6 bases). The germline gives CDR1 SGHTA, CDR2 FQGTGA. Trimming left V 5 bases short and J 1 base short, with 14 bases between. The CDR3 totals 16 residues. The CDR3 region is CASSATGTLNTGELFF. The CDR3 nucleotides are TGTGCCAGCAGCGCTACCGGGACACTGAACACCGGGGAGCTGTTTTTT.

The chain uses TRBV6-5 and TRBJ2-7, with a tentative D call TRBD1 (5 bases). Germline V gene data show CDR1 as MNHEY and CDR2 as SVGAGI. V was trimmed by 3 bases and J by 5 bases, leaving 20 bases between them. The CDR3 contains 16 residues. The CDR3 protein is CASSYPAGKGRDEQYV. The CDR3 DNA follows: TGTGCCAGCAGTTATCCGGCAGGGAAGGGAAGGGACGAGCAGTACGTC.

This sequence joins TRBV5-1 and TRBJ1-1, with 7 bases lining up with TRBD1. Germline V lookup: CDR1 SGHRS, CDR2 YFSETQ. This CDR3 has 16 residues. Losses at the gene ends were 0 bases for V and 7 bases for J; bases not matched to a gene: 12. Written as DNA, the CDR3 is TGCGCCAGCAGCTTGGCCGTCACAGGGGTTCGCGGTGAAGCTTTCTTT. Protein: CASSLAVTGVRGEAFF.

The genes are TRBV7-9 and TRBJ1-1, with a possible D match to TRBD1 (5 bases). V lost 7 bases to trimming and J lost 3 bases, with 18 bases between them. Germline V CDR1 and CDR2: SEHNR, FQNEAQ (reference sequence). The CDR3 is 15 residues long. CDR3 nucleotides: TGTGCCAGCACCGTAATAAATGGACACGACACTGAAGCTTTCTTT. The encoded protein is CASTVINGHDTEAFF.

The V call is TRBV2, the J call TRBJ2-5, with unresolved D. Trimming pared 8 bases from V and 3 bases from J, leaving 7 bases between. The V gene's germline CDR1 is SNHLY and CDR2 FYNNEI. The CDR3 is 11 residues long. The chain's CDR3 is CASGSKETQYF. CDR3 bases: TGTGCCAGCGGTTCGAAAGAGACCCAGTACTTC.

V usage is TRBV19 and J usage is TRBJ2-3, with 7 bases identical to TRBD2. Germline V gene lookup returns CDR1 LNHDA and CDR2 SQIVND (reference sequence). The CDR3 is 14 residues long. The V segment lost 3 bases and the J segment 6 bases; nucleotides outside the gene matches: 6. As DNA, the CDR3 is TGTGCCAGTAGTATTAGGGAGGGATCGGATACGCAGTATTTT. This gives the protein CASSIREGSDTQYF.

This clone appeared a few times. J is TRBJ1-1 and V is TRBV5-1; tentatively, D is TRBD1 (6 bases). Germline values: CDR1 SGHRS, CDR2 YFSETQ. The CDR3 spans 17 residues. The germline V and J ends were trimmed by 0 bases and 1 base, with 16 bases remaining between them. The CDR3 coding sequence is TGCGCCAGCAGCTTGGTCCTAGACAGGTCAGGGAACACTGAAGCTTTCTTT. It encodes CASSLVLDRSGNTEAFF.

In this sample, this clone turned up a few times. This chain links TRBV20-1 with TRBJ2-7; D is unclear. Germline CDR1 DFQATT, CDR2 SNEGSKA (reference sequence). The V end lost 6 bases, the J end lost 7 bases, and 13 bases lay between the germline ends. CDR3 length: 11 residues. The chain's CDR3 is CSAADQREQYV. The CDR3 coding sequence is TGCAGTGCCGCGGACCAACGGGAGCAGTACGTC.

The chain carries TRBV4-3 and TRBJ1-2, with D unclear. The CDR3 has 15 residues. V was cut by 1 base and J by 5 bases, with 14 bases left in between. Germline loops: CDR1 LGHNA, CDR2 YSLEER. CDR3 coding DNA: TGCGCCAGCAGCCAAGCGCCGGGAACATTTTATGGCTACACCTTC. Amino acid sequence: CASSQAPGTFYGYTF.

The chain has TRBV3-1 (or the pseudogene TRBV3-2) and TRBJ2-2; 9 bases are shared with TRBD2. Germline V gives CDR1 LGHDT, CDR2 YNNKEL (reference sequence). The CDR3 is 18 amino acids. Losses at the gene ends were 1 base for V and 6 bases for J; bases not matched to a gene: 12. This CDR3 reads CASSQVTYRASGAGELFF. In DNA form, the CDR3 reads TGTGCCAGCAGCCAAGTGACCTATAGGGCTAGCGGGGCCGGGGAGCTGTTTTTT.

This chain connects TRBV19 to TRBJ1-4, with 9 bases that match TRBD1. The J segment lost 1 base and the V segment lost 8 bases, leaving 11 bases of the junction unmatched. CDR1 is LNHDA and CDR2 is SQIVND in the germline V gene (reference sequence). The CDR3 consists of 17 residues. DNA of the CDR3: TGTGCCAGTGCACGGGACAGGGTCCCCCAAACTAATGAAAAACTGTTTTTT. It codes for CASARDRVPQTNEKLFF.

The J gene is TRBJ2-7, the V gene TRBV2; 10 positions agree with TRBD1. V lost 7 bases to trimming and J lost 5 bases; unmatched junction nucleotides: 8. The CDR3 is 14 amino acids. CDR1 is SNHLY and CDR2 is FYNNEI in the germline V gene. CDR3: CASKLDRGPHEQYV. The CDR3 DNA reads as TGTGCCAGCAAGCTTGACAGGGGGCCCCACGAGCAGTACGTC.

This chain uses TRBV29-1 with TRBJ2-5, with D perhaps matching TRBD1 or TRBD2 (5 bases each). The V end lost 4 bases, the J end lost 7 bases, and 13 bases lay between the germline ends. The CDR3 spans 12 residues. Per germline, CDR1 SQVTM and CDR2 ANQGSEA. The CDR3 reads CSVASSGRTQYF. CDR3 nucleotides: TGCAGCGTTGCCTCATCAGGGAGGACCCAGTACTTC. Using reference TRBV29-1 and TRBJ2-5 for the parts outside the CDR3, the full variable domain is SAVISQKPSRDICQRGTSLTIQCQVDSQVTMMFWYRQQPGQSLTLIATANQGSEATYESGFVIDKFPISRPNLTFSTLTVSNMSPEDSSIYLCSVASSGRTQYFGPGTRLLVL.

This clone was observed once. The genes are TRBV6-6 and TRBJ1-2; D is possibly TRBD1 (6 bases). Per germline, CDR1 MNHNY and CDR2 SVGAGI (reference sequence). The CDR3 loop spans 16 amino acids. V shed 4 bases and J shed 0 bases, with 15 bases lying between them. CDR3 amino acids: CASSSLWGPANYGYTF. The CDR3 DNA sequence: TGTGCCAGCAGTTCATTATGGGGGCCGGCTAACTATGGCTACACCTTC.

The V call is TRBV5-1, the J call TRBJ2-5; the D is unclear. V was shortened by 0 bases and J by 1 base, with 13 bases between the two germline ends. The CDR3 has 16 amino acids. Germline loops: CDR1 SGHRS, CDR2 YFSETQ. CDR3 bases: TGCGCCAGCAGCTTGGTCGGTGCAAATCGCCAAGAGACCCAGTACTTC. Translation gives CASSLVGANRQETQYF.

This rearrangement joins TRBV24-1 to TRBJ2-3; maybe TRBD1 (6 bases). The CDR3 has 14 amino acids. V lost 8 bases, J lost 2 bases, and 13 bases lay in between. Germline assignment: CDR1 KGHDR and CDR2 SFDVKD. This chain's CDR3 is CATKTGTNTDTQYF. In DNA form, the CDR3 reads TGTGCCACCAAGACAGGAACAAACACAGATACGCAGTATTTT.

The chain uses TRBV29-1 and TRBJ1-2, with TRBD1 as a possible D gene (5 bases). Trimming shortened V by 3 bases and J by 4 bases, and 9 bases separated the two germline ends. The V gene's germline CDR1 is SQVTM and CDR2 ANQGSEA. This CDR3 comprises 12 residues. The CDR3 bases are TGCAGCGTTGATTCGACAGTCTATGGCTACACCTTC. Translation gives CSVDSTVYGYTF. Full variable domain (remainder filled in from reference TRBV29-1 and TRBJ1-2): SAVISQKPSRDICQRGTSLTIQCQVDSQVTMMFWYRQQPGQSLTLIATANQGSEATYESGFVIDKFPISRPNLTFSTLTVSNMSPEDSSIYLCSVDSTVYGYTFGSGTRLTVV.